These 21 T cell receptor beta chains originate from one sample sequenced in a study of T cells in Graves' hyperthyroidism and ophthalmopathy. RNA transcripts gave rise to amplified TCR beta CDR3 regions. RT-PCR in the first round (using the HTBI primer set) targeted the TCR CDR3. TCRdb reprocessed the multiplex PCR reads with MiXCR, giving one entry per CDR3 protein. The table lists 390,000 or so distinct CDR3 sequences, under 15% of them singletons. The material sequenced was blood. These receptors came from a man aged 18 to 30 with Graves' ophthalmopathy.

In regard to this clonotype: A read error is possible here, since a much larger clone lies one base away. This chain uses TRBV18 with TRBJ1-1, with unresolved D. Germline CDR1 and CDR2: KGHSH and LQKENI. CDR3 length: 13 residues. The chain's CDR3 is CASSQGESTEALF. DNA for the CDR3: TGTGCCAGCTCACAGGGAGAGAGCACTGAAGCTCTCTTT. The whole variable domain, filled in from reference TRBV18 and TRBJ1-1, reads NAGVMQNPRHLVRRRGQEARLRCSPMKGHSHVYWYRQLPEEGLKFMVYLQKENIIDESGMPKERFSAEFPKEGPSILRIQQVVRGDSAAYFCASSQGESTEALFGQGTRLTVV.

This clonotype was observed at least ten times. The chain joins TRBV9 to TRBJ1-1, with 8 bases lining up with TRBD1. J was trimmed by 0 bases and V by 3 bases; bases with no gene match: 7. Germline V CDR1 and CDR2: SGDLS, YYNGEE. The CDR3 has 16 amino acids. Here the CDR3 DNA reads TGTGCCAGCAGCGCAGGAGGGACAGGAATGAACACTGAAGCTTTCTTT. Translating it yields CASSAGGTGMNTEAFF.

This clonotype was observed many times. The chain employs TRBV20-1 and TRBJ1-2; D is possibly TRBD1 (5 bases). The CDR3 length is 12 residues. V lost 8 bases to trimming and J lost 7 bases, with 17 bases between them. Germline loops: CDR1 DFQATT, CDR2 SNEGSKA (reference sequence). The CDR3 is CSLHPQGGGYTF. CDR3 DNA: TGCAGTCTCCACCCCCAGGGCGGTGGCTACACCTTC.

This clonotype was counted ten times or more. The chain employs TRBV2 and TRBJ2-7; TRBD1 might be the D (6 bases). The CDR3 runs 15 residues. From germline, CDR1 is SNHLY and CDR2 FYNNEI. Trimming shortened V by 9 bases and J by 0 bases, and 18 bases separated the two germline ends. This chain's CDR3 is CASPPGQGPSYEQYF. The CDR3 nucleotides are TGTGCCAGTCCACCGGGGCAGGGGCCCTCCTACGAGCAGTACTTC.

At least ten counts were recorded for this clonotype. The gene calls are TRBV11-2 and TRBJ2-5; D not certain. V gave up 1 base and J gave up 1 base, with 10 bases separating them. Germline lookup yields CDR1 SGHAT and CDR2 FQNNGV. The CDR3 covers 15 residues. The CDR3 bases are TGTGCCAGCAGCTTAGGGTGGCGGACCCAAGAGACCCAGTACTTC. Translating gives CASSLGWRTQETQYF.

CDR3 sequence: CASTLGNIQYF. As DNA, the CDR3 is TGTGCCAGCACCCTTGGAAACATTCAGTACTTC. V gene TRBV6-2 or TRBV6-3 combines with J gene TRBJ2-4, with D hard to call. V was trimmed by 7 bases and J by 6 bases, leaving 7 bases between them. Germline assignment: CDR1 MNHEY and CDR2 SVGEGT. This CDR3 is 11 amino acids long.

This clonotype occurred many times. The V and J genes are TRBV2 and TRBJ2-1; 10 positions agree with TRBD1. The germline gives CDR1 SNHLY, CDR2 FYNNEI. The length of the CDR3 is 14 residues. The V segment lost 7 bases and the J segment 7 bases; nucleotides outside the gene matches: 7. The CDR3 DNA reads as TGTGCCAGCACCGGGACAGGGGTTTTGAATGAGCAGTTCTTC. Amino acid sequence: CASTGTGVLNEQFF.

The sample holds many counts of this clonotype. The V and J genes are TRBV6-1 and TRBJ2-7, with 9 bases fitting TRBD2. Per germline, CDR1 MNHNS and CDR2 SASEGT. The CDR3 is 15 amino acids. Germline trimming cut 7 bases from V and 5 bases from J; bases unmatched to any gene: 12. The CDR3 DNA reads as TGTGCCAGCAACCTCGGGACTAGCAGAACGGACGAGCAGTACTTC. Protein: CASNLGTSRTDEQYF.

This clonotype showed up many times. The chain is built from TRBV6-5 and TRBJ2-3; TRBD2 aligns across 10 bases. CDR3 size: 18 residues. The germline V gene encodes CDR1 MNHEY and CDR2 SVGAGI. The V gene end was trimmed by 0 bases and the J gene end by 6 bases; junction bases not matched to a gene: 12. CDR3 in DNA: TGTGCCAGCAGTTACTCAGCGGTGGCTAGCGGGAGAACTGATACGCAGTATTTT. Protein product: CASSYSAVASGRTDTQYF.

Remarks on this clonotype: This may arise from a read error, as a much more abundant clone is one base away. This chain links TRBV7-9 with TRBJ1-2; no reliable D call. The CDR3 has 14 residues. Trimming took off 3 bases at V and 2 bases at J, with 10 bases between the two ends. Looked up from germline, CDR1 is SEHNR and CDR2 is FQNEAQ (reference sequence). CDR3 nucleotide sequence: TGTGCCAGCAGCTTCGGGTGGACCAACTATGGCTACACCTTC. Translating gives CASSFGWTNYGYTF.

The genes are TRBV5-1 and TRBJ1-3, with 8 bases matching TRBD1. V lost 4 bases and J lost 3; bases outside the gene matches: 6. The germline V gene has CDR1 SGHRS and CDR2 YFSETQ. CDR3 length: 15 amino acids. The chain's CDR3 is CASSPDRAHGNTIYF. The CDR3 nucleotides read TGCGCCAGCAGCCCGGACAGGGCCCATGGAAACACCATATATTTT.

This clonotype came up many times. The chain uses TRBV5-1 and TRBJ2-7; TRBD1 might be the D (5 bases). The germline gives CDR1 SGHRS, CDR2 YFSETQ. The CDR3 covers 15 residues. V lost 2 bases and J lost 0, with 12 bases in between. CDR3 residues: CASSLRGQSSYEQYF. The CDR3 DNA is TGCGCCAGCAGCTTAAGGGGTCAGAGCTCCTACGAGCAGTACTTC.

This clonotype was seen repeatedly, ten times or more. The rearrangement uses TRBV6-5 and TRBJ2-1; possibly TRBD2 for D (7 bases). Germline CDR1 is MNHEY and CDR2 is SVGAGI. CDR3 length equals 15 residues. V lost 0 bases and J lost 5, with 11 bases in between. The CDR3 here is CASSYSMGGHNEQFF. DNA of the CDR3: TGTGCCAGCAGTTACTCGATGGGGGGGCACAATGAGCAGTTCTTC.

A note on this clonotype: One end of the junction does not line up with germline, which may come from a read error. The chain couples TRBV11-3 to TRBJ2-7, with D possibly TRBD1 on 5 matching bases. The CDR3 is made up of 15 amino acids. The V gene's germline CDR1 is SGHNT and CDR2 YENEEA. The CDR3: CASGLAGPLTYEQYF. CDR3 nucleotides: TGTGCCAGCGGCTTAGCAGGGCCCTTAACCTACGAGCAGTACTTC.

This clonotype was seen repeatedly, ten times or more. The rearrangement uses TRBV11-2 and TRBJ2-1, with no clear D. The germline V and J ends were trimmed by 2 bases and 9 bases, with 11 bases remaining between them. Germline values: CDR1 SGHAT, CDR2 FQNNGV. The CDR3 covers 13 residues. The CDR3 coding sequence is TGTGCCAGCAGCTTAAGGGTGGTGGGTGAGCAGTTCTTC. Protein product: CASSLRVVGEQFF. Full variable domain (outside the CDR3, taken from reference TRBV11-2 and TRBJ2-1): EAGVAQSPRYKIIEKRQSVAFWCNPISGHATLYWYQQILGQGPKLLIQFQNNGVVDDSQLPKDRFSAERLKGVDSTLKIQPAKLEDSAVYLCASSLRVVGEQFFGPGTRLTVL.

The table lists this clonotype with a few counts. The V call is TRBV18, the J call TRBJ1-6; 8 bases are a match to TRBD1. From germline, CDR1 is KGHSH and CDR2 LQKENI. The CDR3 consists of 15 residues. Trimming cost V 2 bases and J 9 bases; bases outside gene matches: 6. The CDR3 DNA reads as TGTGCCAGCTCACCAACCGACAGGGGCCTTTCACCCCTCCACTTT. It yields the protein CASSPTDRGLSPLHF.

This clonotype was observed a handful of times. The chain employs TRBV5-1 and TRBJ1-1; 9 bases match TRBD1. Trimming at V came to 6 bases and at J to 6 bases, leaving 6 bases not matched to a gene. The CDR3 is 13 residues long. Germline CDR1 and CDR2: SGHRS and YFSETQ. CDR3 DNA sequence: TGCGCCAGCATGGGACAGGGATTCCCTGAAGCTTTCTTT. Its translation is CASMGQGFPEAFF.

This clonotype was detected ten times or more. V and J are TRBV5-1 and TRBJ2-7, with 7 bases lining up with TRBD2. J lost 5 bases, V lost 1 base, and 9 bases had no gene match. The CDR3 spans 15 residues. Germline CDR1 and CDR2: SGHRS and YFSETQ. CDR3 bases: TGCGCCAGCAGCTTGTCTAGCGGAGGGGTTCACGAGCAGTACTTC. Protein sequence: CASSLSSGGVHEQYF.

This clonotype was found many times. The genes are TRBV6-2 or TRBV6-3 and TRBJ2-1, with D unresolved. V was pared by 11 bases and J by 0 bases, with 17 bases between. The CDR3 extends over 15 amino acids. Per germline, CDR1 MNHEY and CDR2 SVGEGT. For the CDR3, the DNA is TGTGCCTCCCGAGTACTATCAAGCTCCTACAATGAGCAGTTCTTC. Its translation: CASRVLSSSYNEQFF.

This clonotype was counted at least ten times. The V call is TRBV11-1, the J call TRBJ2-7; unclear D gene. Trimming took off 1 base at V and 0 bases at J, with 7 bases between the two ends. Germline V gene data show CDR1 as SGHAT and CDR2 as FQDESV (reference sequence). CDR3 length equals 14 residues. CDR3 coding DNA: TGTGCCAGCAGCTTAGGCGGCTACTCCTACGAGCAGTACTTC. Its protein product is CASSLGGYSYEQYF.

V gene TRBV19 combines with J gene TRBJ2-2; TRBD2 matches 10 bases. The V gene end was trimmed by 2 bases and the J gene end by 2 bases; junction bases not matched to a gene: 8. The CDR3 is 18 amino acids. CDR1 and CDR2 from the germline V gene are LNHDA and SQIVND (reference sequence). The CDR3 is CASSIRSSGSVNTGELFF. The DNA of the CDR3 is TGTGCCAGTAGTATAAGGTCTAGCGGGAGTGTTAACACCGGGGAGCTGTTTTTT.